This T cell receptor (beta chain) appears in the sequencing data of a study of T cell changes during pregnancy in multiple sclerosis. Produced via immunoSEQ multiplex PCR; TCRdb's table is partial and in-frame only. The sample has about 77,000 clones; approximately 90% are singletons. The ends were cut back, 3 bases at V and 4 bases at J, with 15 bases in the middle. Germline CDR1 and CDR2: KGHSH and LQKENI. This CDR3 has 15 amino acids. Sequencing was performed on peripheral blood, taken before pregnancy. The source of this sequence is a female donor with multiple sclerosis, enrolled in a pregnancy study. V is TRBV18 and J is TRBJ1-1; possible D gene TRBD1, 5 bases. The DNA of the CDR3 is TGTGCCAGCTCACCCTTGACAGCCACGAGCACTGAAGCTTTCTTT. Its protein is CASSPLTATSTEAFF. Using reference TRBV18 and TRBJ1-1 for the parts outside the CDR3, the full variable domain is NAGVMQNPRHLVRRRGQEARLRCSPMKGHSHVYWYRQLPEEGLKFMVYLQKENIIDESGMPKERFSAEFPKEGPSILRIQQVVRGDSAAYFCASSPLTATSTEAFFGQGTRLTVV.